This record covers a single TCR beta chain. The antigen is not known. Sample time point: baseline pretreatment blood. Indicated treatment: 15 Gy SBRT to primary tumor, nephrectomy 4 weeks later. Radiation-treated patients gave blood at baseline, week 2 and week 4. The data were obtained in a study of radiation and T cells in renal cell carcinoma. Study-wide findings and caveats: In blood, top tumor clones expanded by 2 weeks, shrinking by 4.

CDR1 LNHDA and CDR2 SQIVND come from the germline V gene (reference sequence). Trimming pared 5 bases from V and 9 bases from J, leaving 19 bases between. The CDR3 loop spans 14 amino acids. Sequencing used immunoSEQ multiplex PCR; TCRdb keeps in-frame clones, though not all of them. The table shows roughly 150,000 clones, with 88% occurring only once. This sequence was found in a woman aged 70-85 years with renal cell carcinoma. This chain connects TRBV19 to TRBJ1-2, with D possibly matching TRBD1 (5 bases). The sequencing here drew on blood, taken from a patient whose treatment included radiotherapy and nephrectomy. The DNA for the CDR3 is TGTGCCAGTAGTGTGCGTAAGACAGAGAATAGCTACACCTTC. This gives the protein CASSVRKTENSYTF.